This TCR beta chain derives from a study of T cells in Graves' hyperthyroidism and ophthalmopathy. On the study more broadly: Prior to any treatment, at the point of initial diagnosis, peripheral blood was collected.

Germline loops: CDR1 SGHVS, CDR2 FQNEAQ. Trimming stripped 1 base from V and 6 bases from J, with 15 bases between. The CDR3 is made up of 15 amino acids. Amplification yielded TCR beta CDR3 regions, with RNA transcripts as the source. HTBI primers were employed in a first-round RT-PCR of the TCR CDR3. TCRdb recomputed calls from the multiplex PCR reads with MiXCR, one row per CDR3 protein. The table shows about 840,000 distinct CDR3 sequences, with about two fifths occurring only once. This clonotype was seen at least ten times. This receptor was identified in a man aged 18 to 35 with Graves' hyperthyroidism. Sequencing input: blood. The rearrangement joins TRBV7-8 to TRBJ1-2; D gene uncertain. The CDR3 nucleotides are TGTGCCAGCAGCTTAGGGCCGGGGATAGGGAATGGCTACACCTTC. Encoded protein: CASSLGPGIGNGYTF.